The 6 T cell receptor beta chains listed next were all sequenced from one sample in a study of T cells in localized non-small cell lung cancer. TCRdb's table, derived via immunoSEQ multiplex PCR, lists solely in-frame clones and lacks some. The sample carries roughly 35,000 clones, around 90% recorded once. Sequencing was performed on peripheral blood mononuclear cells, taken before any cancer treatment. The receptors were gathered from a female donor older than 55 with stage II lung adenocarcinoma.

V is TRBV6-1 and J is TRBJ2-2; 8 nucleotides agree with TRBD2. V lost 4 bases to trimming and J lost 6 bases; unmatched junction nucleotides: 13. The CDR3 runs 17 residues. Germline V gives CDR1 MNHNS, CDR2 SASEGT. CDR3 nucleotide sequence: TGTGCCAGCAGTGTCACCGGGACTAGTTTAGTTGCCGGGGAGCTGTTTTTT. This codes for CASSVTGTSLVAGELFF.

Of note for this clone: At one of its ends the junction is not consistent with the germline gene, which may arise from a read error. The chain links TRBV5-1 to TRBJ2-1, with D hard to call. This CDR3 region has 15 residues. Germline V gene lookup returns CDR1 SGHRS and CDR2 YFSETQ. The CDR3 spells CASSLSSAGGNEQFF. The DNA for the CDR3 is TGCGCCAGTAGCTTATCCAGCGCAGGTGGGAATGAGCAGTTCTTC.

The gene calls are TRBV10-3 and TRBJ1-1; no clear D gene. Germline V gene sequence: CDR1 ENHRY, CDR2 SYGVKD. With 10 bases removed from V and 3 bases from J, the gap between germline ends came to 15 bases. The CDR3 spans 13 residues. CDR3 in DNA: TGTGCCACTGCCACCTTGTTGGACACTGAAGCTTTCTTT. Its translation: CATATLLDTEAFF.

V gene TRBV10-3 combines with J gene TRBJ2-7; 7 bases are a match to TRBD1. The CDR3 contains 14 residues. Germline V CDR1 and CDR2: ENHRY, SYGVKD. J lost 3 bases, V lost 4 bases, and 6 bases had no gene match. CDR3 nucleotides: TGTGCCATCAGTGGGCTCGGGGACAGCTACGAGCAGTACTTC. This sequence encodes CAISGLGDSYEQYF.

The chain has TRBV7-9 and TRBJ2-2, with D tentatively TRBD2 (5 bases). Germline V lookup: CDR1 SEHNR, CDR2 FQNEAQ (reference sequence). Trimming took 8 bases from V and 4 from J, leaving 11 bases between them. The CDR3 is 13 residues long. CDR3 coding DNA: TGTGCCAGCGGGAGTACGGGCACCGGGGAGCTGTTTTTT. Amino acids: CASGSTGTGELFF.

The rearrangement links TRBV7-2 to TRBJ2-7; 7 bases line up with TRBD1. There are 15 residues in the CDR3. V dropped 1 base and J dropped 2; count of bases not matched to a gene: 5. Per the germline V gene, CDR1 is SGHTA and CDR2 is FQGNSA. As DNA, the CDR3 is TGTGCCAGCAGCTTAGTCGGGACAGAACCCTACGAGCAGTACTTC. Its translation is CASSLVGTEPYEQYF.